Listed below are T cell receptor beta chains from one sample, sequenced in a study of shared clonotypes between healthy human individuals. This table comes from immunoSEQ multiplex PCR, and its TCRdb copy is limited to in-frame clones, with some not included. The table lists about 660,000 clones, less than 85% of them singletons. Sequenced: memory CD4+ T cells sorted from blood. The source of these receptors is a woman under 40 in good health. Each CDR3 is given with its conserved first and last residue. D genes are given only for firm matches. Clone size is stated in some rows and not others, as once, few, many or a class when expanded.

d_call: .; clone_size: few; v_call: TRBV18; j_call: TRBJ1-1; cdr3_length: 15; cdr3_nt: TGTGCCAGCTCACTCAACAGGGCCCTGAACACTGAAGCTTTCTTT; cdr3_aa: CASSLNRALNTEAFF
d_call: .; clone_size: few; v_call: TRBV6-6; j_call: TRBJ2-7; cdr3_length: 14; cdr3_nt: TGTGCCAGCAGTTACTCCGGACAAGCCCCCGAGCAGTACTTC; cdr3_aa: CASSYSGQAPEQYF
d_call: .; clone_size: few; v_call: TRBV7-8; j_call: TRBJ2-1; cdr3_length: 11; cdr3_nt: TGTGCCAGCAGCTTACAGTTGGGGCAGTTCTTC; cdr3_aa: CASSLQLGQFF
d_call: .; clone_size: once; v_call: TRBV7-2; j_call: TRBJ1-5; cdr3_length: 15; cdr3_nt: TGTGCCAGCAGCAGCACTCGGGTCCACGTTAGTGCCCAGCATTTT; cdr3_aa: CASSSTRVHVSAQHF
d_call: .; clone_size: few; v_call: TRBV18; j_call: TRBJ1-4; cdr3_length: 16; cdr3_nt: TGTGCCAGCTCCCCCAGTATGGGGGCGCAAGGTGAAAAACTGTTTTTT; cdr3_aa: CASSPSMGAQGEKLFF
d_call: .; clone_size: .; v_call: TRBV7-9; j_call: TRBJ2-7; cdr3_length: 14; cdr3_nt: TGTGCCAGCAGCCCTCCGGGACCCTATTACGAGCAGTACTTC; cdr3_aa: CASSPPGPYYEQYF
d_call: TRBD2; clone_size: .; v_call: TRBV5-4; j_call: TRBJ2-7; cdr3_length: 15; cdr3_nt: TGTGCCAGCAGCCAGTCTAGCGGGAGCTCCTACGAGCAGTACTTC; cdr3_aa: CASSQSSGSSYEQYF
d_call: TRBD2; clone_size: few; v_call: TRBV10-3; j_call: TRBJ2-1; cdr3_length: 15; cdr3_nt: TGTGCCATAGGACTAGCGGGACCGCCTGGGGGTGAGCAGTTCTTC; cdr3_aa: CAIGLAGPPGGEQFF
d_call: TRBD1; clone_size: .; v_call: TRBV6-5; j_call: TRBJ1-1; cdr3_length: 16; cdr3_nt: TGTGCCAGCAGTTACTCGACAGGGGGAATGAACACTGAAGCTTTCTTT; cdr3_aa: CASSYSTGGMNTEAFF
d_call: .; clone_size: once; v_call: TRBV7-9; j_call: TRBJ2-7; cdr3_length: 13; cdr3_nt: TGTGCCAGCAGCTTCGACTGGACGCGCGAGCAGTACTTC; cdr3_aa: CASSFDWTREQYF
d_call: .; clone_size: few; v_call: TRBV15; j_call: TRBJ2-2; cdr3_length: 16; cdr3_nt: TGTGCCACCAGCAGAGACCGGCAACCCAACACCGGGGAGCTGTTTTTT; cdr3_aa: CATSRDRQPNTGELFF
d_call: .; clone_size: .; v_call: TRBV29-1; j_call: TRBJ2-3; cdr3_length: 15; cdr3_nt: TGCAGCGTCTGGGTTCGGGCGGGGTTCACAGATACGCAGTATTTT; cdr3_aa: CSVWVRAGFTDTQYF
d_call: .; clone_size: once; v_call: TRBV28; j_call: TRBJ2-1; cdr3_length: 12; cdr3_nt: TGTGCCAGCACCCGCCTTGGGAATGAGCAGTTCTTC; cdr3_aa: CASTRLGNEQFF
d_call: .; clone_size: .; v_call: TRBV7-9; j_call: TRBJ1-1; cdr3_length: 13; cdr3_nt: TGTGCCAGCAGCTTAGAGGTAAGGGGTGAAGCTTTCTTT; cdr3_aa: CASSLEVRGEAFF
d_call: .; clone_size: .; v_call: TRBV6-5; j_call: TRBJ2-5; cdr3_length: 14; cdr3_nt: TGTGCCAGCAGCTGGGATGGGGTCTCAGAGACCCAGTACTTC; cdr3_aa: CASSWDGVSETQYF